The TCR beta chain described here comes from a study of CD8+ T cells in alopecia areata. It was cDNA, reverse transcribed from extracted RNA, that served as the sequencing template. Repertoires were generated with immunoSEQ multiplex PCR, while TCRdb's copy carries only in-frame clones and drops some. The data show 90,000 to 120,000 clones, roughly 84% seen once. Treatment indicated: oral pan-JAK inhibitor, 5-10 mg twice daily. The source of this sequence is a human donor with alopecia areata. Sequences were derived from CD8+ T cells sorted from blood, sampled at week 24, from a patient treated with tofacitinib.

CDR3 in amino acids: CASSFGTSGGYEQYF. CDR3 sequence (DNA): TGTGCCAGCAGTTTCGGGACTAGCGGGGGTTACGAGCAGTACTTC. V and J are TRBV27 and TRBJ2-7; TRBD2 matches at 14 bases. CDR3 length: 15 residues. Trimming at V came to 3 bases and at J to 4 bases, leaving 2 bases not matched to a gene. Germline-derived CDR1 and CDR2 are MNHEY and SMNVEV (reference sequence).